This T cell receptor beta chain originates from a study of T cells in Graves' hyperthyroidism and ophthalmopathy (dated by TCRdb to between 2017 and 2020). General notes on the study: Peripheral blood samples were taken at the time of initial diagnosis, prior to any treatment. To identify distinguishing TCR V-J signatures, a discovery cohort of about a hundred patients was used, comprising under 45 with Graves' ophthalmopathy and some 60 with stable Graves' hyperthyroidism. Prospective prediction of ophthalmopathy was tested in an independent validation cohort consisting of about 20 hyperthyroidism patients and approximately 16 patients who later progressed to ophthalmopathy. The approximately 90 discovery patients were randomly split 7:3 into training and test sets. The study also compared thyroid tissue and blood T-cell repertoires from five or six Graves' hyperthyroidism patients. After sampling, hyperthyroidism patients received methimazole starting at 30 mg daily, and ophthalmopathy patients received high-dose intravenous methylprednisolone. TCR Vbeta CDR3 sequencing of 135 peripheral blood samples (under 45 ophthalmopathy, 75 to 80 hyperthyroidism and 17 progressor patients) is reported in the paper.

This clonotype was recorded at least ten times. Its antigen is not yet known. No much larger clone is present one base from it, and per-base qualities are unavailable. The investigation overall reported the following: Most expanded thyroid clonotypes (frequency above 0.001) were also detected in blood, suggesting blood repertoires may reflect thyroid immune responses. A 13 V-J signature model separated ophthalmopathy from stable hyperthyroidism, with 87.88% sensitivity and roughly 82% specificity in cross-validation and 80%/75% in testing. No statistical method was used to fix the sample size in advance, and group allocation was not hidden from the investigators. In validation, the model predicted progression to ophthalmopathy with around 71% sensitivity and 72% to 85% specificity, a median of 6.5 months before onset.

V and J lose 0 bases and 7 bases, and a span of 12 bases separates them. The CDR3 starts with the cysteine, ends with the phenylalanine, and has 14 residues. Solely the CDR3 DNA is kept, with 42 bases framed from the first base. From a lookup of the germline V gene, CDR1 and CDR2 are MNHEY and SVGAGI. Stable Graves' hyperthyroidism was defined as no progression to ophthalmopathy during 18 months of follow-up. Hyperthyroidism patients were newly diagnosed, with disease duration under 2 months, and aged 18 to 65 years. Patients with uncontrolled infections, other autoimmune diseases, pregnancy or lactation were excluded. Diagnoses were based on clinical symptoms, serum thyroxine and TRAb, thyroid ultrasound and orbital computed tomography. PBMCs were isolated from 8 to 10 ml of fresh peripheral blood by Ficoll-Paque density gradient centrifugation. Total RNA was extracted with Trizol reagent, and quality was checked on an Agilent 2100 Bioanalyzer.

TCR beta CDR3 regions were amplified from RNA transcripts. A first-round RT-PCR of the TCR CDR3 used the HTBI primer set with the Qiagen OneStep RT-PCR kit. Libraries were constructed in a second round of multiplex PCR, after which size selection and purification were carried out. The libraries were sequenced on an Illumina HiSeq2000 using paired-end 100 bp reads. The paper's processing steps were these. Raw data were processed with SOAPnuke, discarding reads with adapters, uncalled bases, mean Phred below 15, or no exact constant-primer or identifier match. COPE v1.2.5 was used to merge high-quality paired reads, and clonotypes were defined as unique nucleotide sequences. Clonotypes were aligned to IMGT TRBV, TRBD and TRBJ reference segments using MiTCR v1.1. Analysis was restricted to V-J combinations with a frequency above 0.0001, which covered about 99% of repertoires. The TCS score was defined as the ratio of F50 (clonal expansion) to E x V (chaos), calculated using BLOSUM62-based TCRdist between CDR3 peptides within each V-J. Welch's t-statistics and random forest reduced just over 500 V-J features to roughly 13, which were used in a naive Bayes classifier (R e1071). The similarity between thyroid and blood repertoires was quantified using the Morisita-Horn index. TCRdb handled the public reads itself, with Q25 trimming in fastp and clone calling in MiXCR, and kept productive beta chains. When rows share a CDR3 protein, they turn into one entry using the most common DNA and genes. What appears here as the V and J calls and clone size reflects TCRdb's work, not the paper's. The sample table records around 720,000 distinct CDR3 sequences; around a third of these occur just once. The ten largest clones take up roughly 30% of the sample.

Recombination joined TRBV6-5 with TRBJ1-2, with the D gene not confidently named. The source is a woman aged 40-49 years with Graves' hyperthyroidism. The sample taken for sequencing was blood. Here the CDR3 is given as CASSYSSGLRGYTF. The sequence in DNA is TGTGCCAGCAGTTACTCGTCCGGTCTTCGTGGCTACACCTTC.